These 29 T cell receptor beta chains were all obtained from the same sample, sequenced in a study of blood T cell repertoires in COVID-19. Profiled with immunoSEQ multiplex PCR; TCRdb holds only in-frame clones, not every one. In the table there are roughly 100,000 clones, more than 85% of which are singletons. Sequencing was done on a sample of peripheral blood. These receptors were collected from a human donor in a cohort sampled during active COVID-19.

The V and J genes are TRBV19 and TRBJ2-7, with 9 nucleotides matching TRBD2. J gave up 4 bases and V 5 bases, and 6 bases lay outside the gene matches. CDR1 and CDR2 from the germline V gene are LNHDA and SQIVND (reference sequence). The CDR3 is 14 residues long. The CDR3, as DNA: TGTGCCAGTAGTGCCGGGACTAGCTCGTACGAGCAGTACTTC. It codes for CASSAGTSSYEQYF.

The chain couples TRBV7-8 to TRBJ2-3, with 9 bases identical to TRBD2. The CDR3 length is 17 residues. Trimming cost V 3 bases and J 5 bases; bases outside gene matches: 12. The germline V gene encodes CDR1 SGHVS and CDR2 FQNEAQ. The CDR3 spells CASSFVGLAGTEDTQYF. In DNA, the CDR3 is TGTGCCAGCAGCTTTGTCGGGCTAGCGGGGACGGAAGATACGCAGTATTTT.

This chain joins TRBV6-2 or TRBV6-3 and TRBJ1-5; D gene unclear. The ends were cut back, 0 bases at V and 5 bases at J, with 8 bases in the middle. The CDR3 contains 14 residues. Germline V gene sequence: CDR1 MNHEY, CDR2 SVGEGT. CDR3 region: CASSYSSFHQPQHF. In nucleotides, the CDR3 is TGTGCCAGCAGTTACTCGAGTTTCCATCAGCCCCAGCATTTT.

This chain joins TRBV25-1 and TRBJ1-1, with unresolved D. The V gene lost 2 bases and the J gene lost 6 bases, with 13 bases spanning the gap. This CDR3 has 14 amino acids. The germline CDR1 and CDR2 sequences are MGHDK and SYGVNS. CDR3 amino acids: CASSEDNFPPEAFF. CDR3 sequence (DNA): TGTGCCAGCAGTGAAGATAACTTTCCCCCTGAAGCTTTCTTT. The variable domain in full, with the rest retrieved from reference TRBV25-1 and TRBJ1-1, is EADIYQTPRYLVIGTGKKITLECSQTMGHDKMYWYQQDPGMELHLIHYSYGVNSTEKGDLSSESTVSRIRTEHFPLTLESARPSHTSQYLCASSEDNFPPEAFFGQGTRLTVV.

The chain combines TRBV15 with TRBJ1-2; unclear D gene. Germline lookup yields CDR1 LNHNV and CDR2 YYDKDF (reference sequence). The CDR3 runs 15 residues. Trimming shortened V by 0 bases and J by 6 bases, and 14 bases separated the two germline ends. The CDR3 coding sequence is TGTGCCACCAGCAGAGAAGTGTCGGAGCTCAATGGCTACACCTTC. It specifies CATSREVSELNGYTF. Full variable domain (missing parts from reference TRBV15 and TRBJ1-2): DAMVIQNPRYQVTQFGKPVTLSCSQTLNHNVMYWYQQKSSQAPKLLFHYYDKDFNNEADTPDNFQSRRPNTSFCFLDIRSPGLGDTAMYLCATSREVSELNGYTFGSGTRLTVV.

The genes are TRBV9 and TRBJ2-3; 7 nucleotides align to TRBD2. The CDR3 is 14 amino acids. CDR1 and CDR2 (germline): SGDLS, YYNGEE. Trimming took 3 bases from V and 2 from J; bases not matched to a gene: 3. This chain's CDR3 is CASSAGTNTDTQYF. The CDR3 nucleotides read TGTGCCAGCAGCGCCGGGACTAACACAGATACGCAGTATTTT.

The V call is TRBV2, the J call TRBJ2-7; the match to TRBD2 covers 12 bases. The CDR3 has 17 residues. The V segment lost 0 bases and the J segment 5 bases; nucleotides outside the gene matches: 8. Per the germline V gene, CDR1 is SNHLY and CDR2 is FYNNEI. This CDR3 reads CASSEALLAGGPHEQYF. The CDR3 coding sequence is TGTGCCAGCAGTGAAGCGCTTCTAGCGGGAGGGCCCCACGAGCAGTACTTC.

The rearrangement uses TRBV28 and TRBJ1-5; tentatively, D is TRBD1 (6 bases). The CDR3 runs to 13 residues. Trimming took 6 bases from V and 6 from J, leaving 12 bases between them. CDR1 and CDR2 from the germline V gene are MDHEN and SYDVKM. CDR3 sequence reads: CASREGGTQPQHF. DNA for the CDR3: TGTGCCAGCAGGGAAGGGGGTACTCAGCCCCAGCATTTT.

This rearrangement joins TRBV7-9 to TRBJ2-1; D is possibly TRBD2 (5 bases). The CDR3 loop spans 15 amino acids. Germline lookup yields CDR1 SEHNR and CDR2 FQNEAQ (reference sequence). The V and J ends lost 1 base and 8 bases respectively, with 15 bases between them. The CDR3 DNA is TGTGCCAGCAGCTTAGTTGTGACTACATTGCATGAGCAGTTCTTC. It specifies CASSLVVTTLHEQFF. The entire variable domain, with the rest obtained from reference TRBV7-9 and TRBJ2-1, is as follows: DTGVSQNPRHKITKRGQNVTFRCDPISEHNRLYWYRQTLGQGPEFLTYFQNEAQLEKSRLLSDRFSAERPKGSFSTLEIQRTEQGDSAMYLCASSLVVTTLHEQFFGPGTRLTVL.

The CDR3 sequence: CSVELGGQPQHF. CDR3 nucleotides: TGCAGCGTTGAATTGGGGGGTCAGCCCCAGCATTTT. The chain combines TRBV29-1 with TRBJ1-5, with D maybe TRBD1 (5 bases). The germline CDR1 and CDR2 sequences are SQVTM and ANQGSEA. Trimming shortened V by 2 bases and J by 6 bases, and 8 bases separated the two germline ends. CDR3 length: 12 residues.

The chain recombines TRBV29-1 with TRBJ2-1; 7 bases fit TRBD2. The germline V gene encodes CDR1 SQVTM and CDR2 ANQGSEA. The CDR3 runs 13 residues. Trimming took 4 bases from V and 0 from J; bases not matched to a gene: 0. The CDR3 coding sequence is TGCAGCGTTGGCGGGAGCTCCTACAATGAGCAGTTCTTC. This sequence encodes CSVGGSSYNEQFF.

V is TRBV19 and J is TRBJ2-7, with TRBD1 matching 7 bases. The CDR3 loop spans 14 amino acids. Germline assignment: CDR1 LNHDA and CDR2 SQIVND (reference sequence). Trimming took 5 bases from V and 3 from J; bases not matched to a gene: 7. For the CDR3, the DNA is TGTGCCAGTAGTGCCTCTAGGGGGCTCTACGAGCAGTACTTC. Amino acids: CASSASRGLYEQYF.

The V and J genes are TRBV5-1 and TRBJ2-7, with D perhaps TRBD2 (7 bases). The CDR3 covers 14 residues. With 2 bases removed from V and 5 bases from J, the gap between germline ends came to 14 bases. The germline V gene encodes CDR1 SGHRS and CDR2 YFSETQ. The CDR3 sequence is CASSLKGGSDEQYF. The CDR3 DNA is TGCGCCAGCAGCTTAAAGGGGGGGAGCGACGAGCAGTACTTC. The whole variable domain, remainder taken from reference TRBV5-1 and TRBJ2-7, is KAGVTQTPRYLIKTRGQQVTLSCSPISGHRSVSWYQQTPGQGLQFLFEYFSETQRNKGNFPGRFSGRQFSNSRSEMNVSTLELGDSALYLCASSLKGGSDEQYFGPGTRLTVT.

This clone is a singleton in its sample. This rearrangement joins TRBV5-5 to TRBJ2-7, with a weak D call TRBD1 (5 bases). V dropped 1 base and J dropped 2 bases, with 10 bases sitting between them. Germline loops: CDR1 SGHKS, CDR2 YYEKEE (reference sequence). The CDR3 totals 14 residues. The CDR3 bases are TGTGCCAGCAGCTTGATTACAGGAGCCTACGAGCAGTACTTC. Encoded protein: CASSLITGAYEQYF.

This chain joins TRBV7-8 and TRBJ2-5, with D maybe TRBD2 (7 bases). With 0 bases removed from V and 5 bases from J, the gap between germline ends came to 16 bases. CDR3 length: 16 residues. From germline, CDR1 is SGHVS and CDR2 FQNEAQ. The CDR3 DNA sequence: TGTGCCAGCAGCTTAGCGGGACTACAGGGAAGGGAGACCCAGTACTTC. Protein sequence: CASSLAGLQGRETQYF.

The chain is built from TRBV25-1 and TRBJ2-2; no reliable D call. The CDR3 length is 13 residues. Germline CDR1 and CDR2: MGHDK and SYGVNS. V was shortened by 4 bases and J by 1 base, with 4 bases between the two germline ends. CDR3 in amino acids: CASSGVNTGELFF. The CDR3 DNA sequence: TGTGCCAGCAGTGGAGTGAACACCGGGGAGCTGTTTTTT.

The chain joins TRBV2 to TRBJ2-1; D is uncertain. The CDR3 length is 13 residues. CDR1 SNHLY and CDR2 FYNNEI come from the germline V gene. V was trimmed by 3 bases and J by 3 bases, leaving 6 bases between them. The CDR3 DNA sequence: TGTGCCAGCAGTGATGTACTCTACAATGAGCAGTTCTTC. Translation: CASSDVLYNEQFF.

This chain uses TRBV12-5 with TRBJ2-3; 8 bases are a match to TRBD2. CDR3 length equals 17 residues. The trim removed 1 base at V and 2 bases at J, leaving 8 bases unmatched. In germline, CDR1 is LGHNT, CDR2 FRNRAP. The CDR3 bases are TGTGCTAGTGGTTTGGGTCCACTAGCGGAGCTCACAGATACGCAGTATTTT. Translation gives CASGLGPLAELTDTQYF.

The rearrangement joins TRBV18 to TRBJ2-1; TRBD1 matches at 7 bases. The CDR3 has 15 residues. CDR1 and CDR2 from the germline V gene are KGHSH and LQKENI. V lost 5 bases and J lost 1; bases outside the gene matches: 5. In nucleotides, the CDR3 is TGTGCCAGCTCAGAGAGGACAGGTTCCTACAATGAGCAGTTCTTC. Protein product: CASSERTGSYNEQFF. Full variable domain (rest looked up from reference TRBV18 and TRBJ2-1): NAGVMQNPRHLVRRRGQEARLRCSPMKGHSHVYWYRQLPEEGLKFMVYLQKENIIDESGMPKERFSAEFPKEGPSILRIQQVVRGDSAAYFCASSERTGSYNEQFFGPGTRLTVL.

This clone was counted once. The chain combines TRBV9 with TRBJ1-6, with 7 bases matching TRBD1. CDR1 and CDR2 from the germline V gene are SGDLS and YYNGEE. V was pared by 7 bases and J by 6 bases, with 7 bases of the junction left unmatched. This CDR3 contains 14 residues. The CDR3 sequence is CASGRQGVNSPLHF. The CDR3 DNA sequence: TGTGCCAGCGGACGACAGGGTGTTAATTCACCCCTCCACTTT. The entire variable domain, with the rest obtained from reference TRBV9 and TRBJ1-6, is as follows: DSGVTQTPKHLITATGQRVTLRCSPRSGDLSVYWYQQSLDQGLQFLIQYYNGEERAKGNILERFSAQQFPDLHSELNLSSLELGDSALYFCASGRQGVNSPLHFGNGTRLTVT.

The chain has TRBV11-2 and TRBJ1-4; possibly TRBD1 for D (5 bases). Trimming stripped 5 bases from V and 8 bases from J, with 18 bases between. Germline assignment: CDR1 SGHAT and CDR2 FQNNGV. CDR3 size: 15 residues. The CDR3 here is CASSPLGGVGEKLFF. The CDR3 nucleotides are TGTGCCAGCAGCCCCCTGGGGGGGGTTGGGGAAAAACTGTTTTTT. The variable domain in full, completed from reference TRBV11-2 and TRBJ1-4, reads EAGVAQSPRYKIIEKRQSVAFWCNPISGHATLYWYQQILGQGPKLLIQFQNNGVVDDSQLPKDRFSAERLKGVDSTLKIQPAKLEDSAVYLCASSPLGGVGEKLFFGSGTQLSVL.

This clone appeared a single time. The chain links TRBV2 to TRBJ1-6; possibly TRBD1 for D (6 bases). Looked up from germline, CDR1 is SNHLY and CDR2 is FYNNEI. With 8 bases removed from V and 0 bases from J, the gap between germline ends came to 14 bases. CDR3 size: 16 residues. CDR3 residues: CASWGGAHSYNSPLHF. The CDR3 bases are TGTGCCAGCTGGGGGGGCGCGCACTCCTATAATTCACCCCTCCACTTT.

The CDR3 protein is CASSPGQGKRADTQYF. CDR3 in DNA: TGTGCCAGCTCACCAGGACAGGGCAAGAGGGCAGATACGCAGTATTTT. The chain links TRBV18 to TRBJ2-3, with TRBD1 matching 8 bases. Germline trimming cut 2 bases from V and 4 bases from J; bases unmatched to any gene: 8. Germline loops: CDR1 KGHSH, CDR2 LQKENI. This CDR3 has 16 residues.

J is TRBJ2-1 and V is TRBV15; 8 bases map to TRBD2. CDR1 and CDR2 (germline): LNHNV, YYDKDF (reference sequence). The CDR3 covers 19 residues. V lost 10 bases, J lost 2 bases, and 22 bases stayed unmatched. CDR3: CAIGAVVRRWRGAYNEQFF. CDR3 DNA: TGTGCCATCGGAGCAGTGGTACGGAGATGGCGGGGGGCCTACAATGAGCAGTTCTTC. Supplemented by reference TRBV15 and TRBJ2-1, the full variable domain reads DAMVIQNPRYQVTQFGKPVTLSCSQTLNHNVMYWYQQKSSQAPKLLFHYYDKDFNNEADTPDNFQSRRPNTSFCFLDIRSPGLGDTAMYLCAIGAVVRRWRGAYNEQFFGPGTRLTVL.

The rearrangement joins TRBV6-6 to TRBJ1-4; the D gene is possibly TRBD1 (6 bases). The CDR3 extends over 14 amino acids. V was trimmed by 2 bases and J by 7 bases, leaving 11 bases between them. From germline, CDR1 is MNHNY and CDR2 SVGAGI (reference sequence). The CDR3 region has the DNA TGTGCCAGCAGTTACAGGGGGGGCCGTGAAAAACTGTTTTTT. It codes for CASSYRGGREKLFF.

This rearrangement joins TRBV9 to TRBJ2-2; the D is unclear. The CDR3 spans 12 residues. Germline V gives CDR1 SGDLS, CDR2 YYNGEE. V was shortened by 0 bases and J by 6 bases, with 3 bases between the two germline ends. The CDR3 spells CASSVEPGELFF. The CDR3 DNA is TGTGCCAGCAGCGTAGAGCCCGGGGAGCTGTTTTTT.

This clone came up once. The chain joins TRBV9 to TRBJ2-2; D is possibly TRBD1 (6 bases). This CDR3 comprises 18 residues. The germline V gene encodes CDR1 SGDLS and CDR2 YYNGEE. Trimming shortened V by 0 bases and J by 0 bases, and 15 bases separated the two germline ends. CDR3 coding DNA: TGTGCCAGCAGCGTAGAGGGGGACCTCGGGGCGAACACCGGGGAGCTGTTTTTT. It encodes CASSVEGDLGANTGELFF.

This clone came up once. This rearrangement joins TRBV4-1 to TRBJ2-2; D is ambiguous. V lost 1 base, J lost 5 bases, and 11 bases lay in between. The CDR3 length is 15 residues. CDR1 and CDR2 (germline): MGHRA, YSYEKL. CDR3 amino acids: CASSQARIQTGELFF. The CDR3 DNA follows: TGCGCCAGCAGCCAAGCTCGTATACAGACCGGGGAGCTGTTTTTT.

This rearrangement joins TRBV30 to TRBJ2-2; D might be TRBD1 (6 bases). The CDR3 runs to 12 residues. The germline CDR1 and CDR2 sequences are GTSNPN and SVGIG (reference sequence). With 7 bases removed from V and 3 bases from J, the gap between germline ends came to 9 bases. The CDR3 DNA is TGTGCCTTCACAGGGTACACCGGGGAGCTGTTTTTT. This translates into CAFTGYTGELFF.